The 29 T cell receptor beta chains presented below share a single source sample, sequenced in a study of T cell changes during pregnancy in multiple sclerosis. Only in-frame clones appear in the TCRdb table, and some are missing; sequencing was by immunoSEQ multiplex PCR. The sample lists 30,000 to 35,000 clones, 90% seen once, with under 15% in the top ten. Sequences were derived from CD8+ T cells from peripheral blood mononuclear cells, sampled in the first trimester of pregnancy. These receptors were obtained from a female donor with multiple sclerosis, enrolled in a pregnancy study.

The chain joins TRBV19 to TRBJ2-2, with D unclear. This CDR3 is 11 amino acids long. Between the trimmed V and J ends, which lost 5 bases and 5 bases, there was a span of 3 bases. CDR1 is LNHDA and CDR2 is SQIVND in the germline V gene (reference sequence). CDR3 region: CASSRTGELFF. CDR3 nucleotides: TGTGCCAGTAGTCGTACCGGGGAGCTGTTTTTT.

The rearrangement joins TRBV29-1 to TRBJ1-1; 9 bases agree with TRBD1. The junction had 14 bases not matched to a gene; V was cut back by 3 bases and J by 6 bases. Germline-derived CDR1 and CDR2 are SQVTM and ANQGSEA. This CDR3 has 16 amino acids. The CDR3 reads CSVDRRRDREFSEAFF. The CDR3 nucleotides read TGCAGCGTTGATCGCCGCCGGGACAGGGAATTCTCTGAAGCTTTCTTT.

CDR3 region: CASSNAPIRGETQYF. The CDR3 nucleotides read TGTGCCAGCAGCAACGCGCCCATCAGAGGGGAGACCCAGTACTTC. The chain recombines TRBV21-1 with TRBJ2-5; the table names TRBD2, a call not compared with the DNA. TRBV21-1 is labeled a pseudogene. CDR3 length: 15 amino acids.

A few counts support this clone. This sequence joins TRBV19 and TRBJ2-7, with unresolved D. The germline gives CDR1 LNHDA, CDR2 SQIVND (reference sequence). Trimming cost V 6 bases and J 1 base, with 4 bases left between them. This CDR3 has 11 residues. Here the CDR3 reads CASSGSYEQYF. In nucleotides, the CDR3 is TGTGCCAGTAGCGGTTCCTACGAGCAGTACTTC. Based on the CDR3 plus reference TRBV19 and TRBJ2-7, the full variable domain is DGGITQSPKYLFRKEGQNVTLSCEQNLNHDAMYWYRQDPGQGLRLIYYSQIVNDFQKGDIAEGYSVSREKKESFPLTVTSAQKNPTAFYLCASSGSYEQYFGPGTRLTVT.

The rearrangement uses TRBV6-1 and TRBJ1-2, with 8 bases fitting TRBD1. The junction had 9 bases not matched to a gene; V was cut back by 1 base and J by 8 bases. The length of the CDR3 is 15 residues. The germline V gene encodes CDR1 MNHNS and CDR2 SASEGT. CDR3 residues: CASSEVDREKEGYTF. The CDR3 bases are TGTGCCAGCAGTGAAGTGGACAGGGAAAAGGAGGGCTACACCTTC.

The V and J genes are TRBV7-9 and TRBJ2-7, with D tentatively TRBD1 (5 bases). The CDR3 extends over 13 amino acids. V lost 7 bases to trimming and J lost 5 bases, with 15 bases between them. Germline CDR1 and CDR2: SEHNR and FQNEAQ (reference sequence). The chain's CDR3 is CASTWGPSDEQYF. The CDR3 DNA sequence: TGTGCCAGCACCTGGGGCCCTAGTGACGAGCAGTACTTC.

The chain couples TRBV29-1 to TRBJ1-2, with 10 bases matching TRBD1. Losses at the gene ends were 5 bases for V and 0 bases for J; bases not matched to a gene: 9. The CDR3 loop spans 16 amino acids. The germline gives CDR1 SQVTM, CDR2 ANQGSEA. The CDR3 region is CSVSQTGGSPNYGYTF. The CDR3 bases are TGCAGCGTTTCCCAGACAGGGGGCTCTCCTAACTATGGCTACACCTTC. Drawing the rest from reference TRBV29-1 and TRBJ1-2, the complete variable domain is SAVISQKPSRDICQRGTSLTIQCQVDSQVTMMFWYRQQPGQSLTLIATANQGSEATYESGFVIDKFPISRPNLTFSTLTVSNMSPEDSSIYLCSVSQTGGSPNYGYTFGSGTRLTVV.

The chain uses TRBV4-1 and TRBJ2-3; D is undetermined. Germline V gene data show CDR1 as MGHRA and CDR2 as YSYEKL. The V end was cut by 3 bases, the J end by 1 base, with 2 bases between. The CDR3 contains 12 residues. For the CDR3, the DNA is TGCGCCAGCAGCCACGGCACAGATACGCAGTATTTT. It translates to CASSHGTDTQYF.

The CDR3, as DNA: TGTGCCAGCAGCTTTAACAGGGGCGGAGGCTACACCTTC. Protein sequence: CASSFNRGGGYTF. This chain connects TRBV28 to TRBJ1-2, with 7 bases identical to TRBD1. The CDR3 runs 13 residues. Germline lookup yields CDR1 MDHEN and CDR2 SYDVKM. Losses at the gene ends were 6 bases for V and 8 bases for J; bases not matched to a gene: 9.

The V call is TRBV9, the J call TRBJ1-2; TRBD1 matches 8 bases. The CDR3 is made up of 15 amino acids. Per the germline V gene, CDR1 is SGDLS and CDR2 is YYNGEE. V shed 5 bases and J 0 bases; nucleotides not matched to a gene: 6. CDR3 nucleotides: TGTGCCAGCAGGGGGACAGGTCCGCCTAACTATGGCTACACCTTC. Its translation: CASRGTGPPNYGYTF.

This clone was recorded once. The V call is TRBV6-6, the J call TRBJ2-7; D remains unclear. V was pared by 2 bases and J by 6 bases, with 14 bases between. The length of the CDR3 is 14 residues. The germline CDR1 and CDR2 sequences are MNHNY and SVGAGI (reference sequence). The CDR3 sequence is CASSYPTKRREQYF. The DNA for the CDR3 is TGTGCCAGCAGTTACCCAACGAAGAGGCGCGAGCAGTACTTC.

The V call is TRBV10-3, the J call TRBJ2-5; TRBD1 matches 11 bases. Germline CDR1 ENHRY, CDR2 SYGVKD. V was pared by 0 bases and J by 2 bases, with 2 bases of the junction left unmatched. CDR3 length: 16 amino acids. CDR3 in amino acids: CAISESGQGDQETQYF. CDR3 sequence (DNA): TGTGCCATCAGTGAGTCGGGACAGGGGGATCAAGAGACCCAGTACTTC.

The chain is built from TRBV28 and TRBJ1-1; no clear D. Per germline, CDR1 MDHEN and CDR2 SYDVKM. The CDR3 sequence is 13 residues long. The V gene lost 3 bases and the J gene lost 8 bases, with 13 bases spanning the gap. In DNA, the CDR3 is TGTGCCAGCAGTTTTAGCGGGGAAAGAGAAGCTTTCTTT. Protein: CASSFSGEREAFF.

Here the CDR3 reads CASSRQGDNEQFF. Written as DNA, the CDR3 is TGCGCCAGCAGCCGACAGGGCGACAATGAGCAGTTCTTC. The chain uses TRBV5-1 and TRBJ2-1; 7 bases are shared with TRBD1. Germline trimming cut 4 bases from V and 5 bases from J; bases unmatched to any gene: 3. The germline gives CDR1 SGHRS, CDR2 YFSETQ. This CDR3 is 13 amino acids long.

The V and J genes are TRBV19 and TRBJ2-1; D is possibly TRBD2 (6 bases). CDR1 LNHDA and CDR2 SQIVND come from the germline V gene (reference sequence). This CDR3 comprises 14 residues. Trimming took off 3 bases at V and 4 bases at J, with 10 bases between the two ends. CDR3 in DNA: TGTGCCAGTAGTATGGGAGGACCTTACAATGAGCAGTTCTTC. Protein product: CASSMGGPYNEQFF.

This chain links TRBV4-1 with TRBJ1-4, with 8 bases lining up with TRBD1. The V gene end was trimmed by 5 bases and the J gene end by 5 bases; junction bases not matched to a gene: 4. Per germline, CDR1 MGHRA and CDR2 YSYEKL. This CDR3 has 14 residues. The CDR3 bases are TGCGCCAGCAGCAAGACAGGGGAAAATGAAAAACTGTTTTTT. Encoded protein: CASSKTGENEKLFF.

The chain joins TRBV25-1 to TRBJ2-2, with TRBD1 identical over 10 bases. CDR1 and CDR2 (germline): MGHDK, SYGVNS. Trimming at V came to 6 bases and at J to 6 bases, leaving 4 bases not matched to a gene. The CDR3 covers 14 residues. In DNA, the CDR3 is TGTGCCAGCAGGGGACAGGGGCGGGCCGGGGAGCTGTTTTTT. It yields the protein CASRGQGRAGELFF.

The genes are TRBV29-1 and TRBJ2-7, with 13 bases fitting TRBD2. The V and J ends lost 7 bases and 5 bases, in that order; junction bases with no gene match: 8. The CDR3 is 14 residues long. Germline-derived CDR1 and CDR2 are SQVTM and ANQGSEA. CDR3 residues: CSAGLAGYLDEQYF. The CDR3 DNA reads TGCAGCGCGGGACTAGCGGGATACCTGGACGAGCAGTACTTC.

The V and J genes are TRBV5-1 and TRBJ2-7, with unresolved D. The length of the CDR3 is 13 residues. From germline, CDR1 is SGHRS and CDR2 YFSETQ. V was pared by 0 bases and J by 2 bases, with 6 bases between. This CDR3 reads CASSLAPTYEQYF. The CDR3 DNA is TGCGCCAGCAGCTTGGCCCCCACCTACGAGCAGTACTTC.

CDR3 sequence (DNA): TGTGCCAGCGGGGAGTCAGGCTACGAGCAGTACTTC. Its protein product is CASGESGYEQYF. The gene calls are TRBV27 and TRBJ2-7, with D possibly being TRBD2 (5 bases). CDR1 is MNHEY and CDR2 is SMNVEV in the germline V gene (reference sequence). The CDR3 runs 12 residues. V lost 8 bases and J lost 3, with 11 bases in between.

This chain joins TRBV11-2 and TRBJ2-7, with 10 bases identical to TRBD1. The CDR3 loop spans 14 amino acids. Germline values: CDR1 SGHAT, CDR2 FQNNGV. V shed 7 bases and J 4 bases; nucleotides not matched to a gene: 7. CDR3 nucleotides: TGTGCCAGCACCCTAGGGACAGGGGCTTACGAGCAGTACTTC. Translation: CASTLGTGAYEQYF.

The chain links TRBV15 to TRBJ1-5, with TRBD1 matching 11 bases. Germline CDR1 LNHNV, CDR2 YYDKDF (reference sequence). The CDR3 extends over 16 amino acids. The trim removed 5 bases at V and 4 bases at J, leaving 7 bases unmatched. This CDR3 is CATSSRTGGWNQPQHF. The CDR3 DNA reads as TGTGCCACCAGCTCCCGGACAGGGGGCTGGAATCAGCCCCAGCATTTT.

This chain links TRBV19 with TRBJ2-1; TRBD2 matches at 8 bases. The J segment lost 6 bases and the V segment lost 3 bases, leaving 7 bases of the junction unmatched. This CDR3 is built from 15 residues. Per germline, CDR1 LNHDA and CDR2 SQIVND (reference sequence). CDR3 DNA sequence: TGTGCCAGTAGTATTGTGACGGGAGGGCCCAATGAGCAGTTCTTC. Amino acids: CASSIVTGGPNEQFF.

The CDR3 bases are TGTGCCAGTATTCCAACTGCAGGTTCTAATGAAAAACTGTTTTTT. Protein sequence: CASIPTAGSNEKLFF. The V gene is TRBV19, the J gene TRBJ1-4; D not resolved. Germline CDR1 reads LNHDA; CDR2 reads SQIVND (reference sequence). CDR3 length equals 15 residues. V lost 7 bases and J lost 3, with 15 bases in between.

The chain is built from TRBV15 and TRBJ1-4; D unresolved. Germline CDR1 and CDR2: LNHNV and YYDKDF (reference sequence). This CDR3 has 11 amino acids. V lost 6 bases, J lost 14 bases, and 13 bases lay in between. The CDR3 loop is CATRGPPRLFF. The CDR3 nucleotides are TGTGCCACCAGAGGTCCGCCGCGGCTGTTTTTT.

This clone has a single count. The chain is built from TRBV7-9 and TRBJ2-1, with 14 nucleotides matching TRBD2. CDR3 length equals 17 residues. The V and J ends lost 7 bases and 3 bases, in that order; junction bases with no gene match: 8. Germline CDR1 SEHNR, CDR2 FQNEAQ (reference sequence). The CDR3 protein is CASIGTSGSGHYNEQFF. The CDR3 region has the DNA TGTGCCAGCATCGGGACTAGCGGGAGCGGGCACTACAATGAGCAGTTCTTC.

This chain connects TRBV6-6 to TRBJ1-5; the match to TRBD1 covers 7 bases. The CDR3 is 16 amino acids. CDR1 MNHNY and CDR2 SVGAGI come from the germline V gene (reference sequence). The junction had 8 bases not matched to a gene; V was cut back by 6 bases and J by 0 bases. Written as DNA, the CDR3 is TGTGCCAGCAGCTCCGACAGGGTCTATAGCAATCAGCCCCAGCATTTT. Its translation is CASSSDRVYSNQPQHF.

The rearrangement joins TRBV4-1 to TRBJ2-3; 10 nucleotides align to TRBD1. The V gene end was trimmed by 2 bases and the J gene end by 3 bases; junction bases not matched to a gene: 8. This CDR3 region has 17 residues. In germline, CDR1 is MGHRA, CDR2 YSYEKL. CDR3 sequence (DNA): TGCGCCAGCAGCCAACTTTACCCGGGACAGGGGACAGATACGCAGTATTTT. It translates to CASSQLYPGQGTDTQYF.

The chain joins TRBV27 to TRBJ2-1; maybe TRBD2 (5 bases). The CDR3 covers 12 residues. Trimming cost V 10 bases and J 7 bases, with 14 bases left between them. The germline CDR1 and CDR2 sequences are MNHEY and SMNVEV (reference sequence). CDR3 nucleotides: TGTGCCATCACGGACTGGAGGAATGAGCAGTTCTTC. It codes for CAITDWRNEQFF.